These 31 T cell receptor beta chains were sequenced from one sample in a study of blood T cell repertoires in COVID-19. Data came from immunoSEQ multiplex PCR; TCRdb stores just in-frame clones and leaves some out. The data contain 250,000 to 300,000 clones, around 90% of them singletons. What was sequenced was peripheral blood. The receptors shown here come from a woman in her forties or fifties who had recovered from COVID-19.

This clone was picked up one time. CDR3: CSASTSSGANVLTF. The CDR3 DNA reads TGCAGTGCTAGTACCAGCTCTGGGGCCAACGTCCTGACTTTC. The chain uses TRBV20-1 and TRBJ2-6; D gene ambiguous. In germline, CDR1 is DFQATT, CDR2 SNEGSKA (reference sequence). The ends were cut back, 3 bases at V and 0 bases at J, with 6 bases in the middle. The CDR3 is 14 residues long.

This chain connects TRBV28 to TRBJ2-1, with D possibly being TRBD1 (6 bases). The CDR3 spans 17 residues. V was pared by 3 bases and J by 7 bases, with 22 bases between. The germline CDR1 and CDR2 sequences are MDHEN and SYDVKM. In nucleotides, the CDR3 is TGTGCCAGCAGTTTTATTCTAGGGGGTGGCCCGGGAAATGAGCAGTTCTTC. It is translated as CASSFILGGGPGNEQFF.

The V call is TRBV5-6, the J call TRBJ2-3; D not resolved. The CDR3 totals 12 residues. The germline V gene encodes CDR1 SGHDT and CDR2 YYEEEE. The V end was cut by 4 bases, the J end by 5 bases, with 8 bases between. The CDR3 protein is CASSVTGDTQYF. DNA for the CDR3: TGTGCCAGCAGCGTGACGGGAGATACGCAGTATTTT.

The chain has TRBV28 and TRBJ2-7; 8 nucleotides agree with TRBD1. The CDR3 loop spans 15 amino acids. With V trimmed by 0 bases and J by 4 bases, 5 bases remained unmatched. The germline V gene encodes CDR1 MDHEN and CDR2 SYDVKM. CDR3 DNA: TGTGCCAGCAGTTTATGGGCAGGGGGCAAATACGAGCAGTACTTC. Amino acids: CASSLWAGGKYEQYF.

CDR3 sequence (DNA): TGCGCCAGCAGCTCAAACTATGGCTACACCTTC. This translates into CASSSNYGYTF. The V call is TRBV4-1, the J call TRBJ1-2; D not certain. The CDR3 length is 11 residues. With 5 bases removed from V and 2 bases from J, the gap between germline ends came to 3 bases. CDR1 and CDR2 from the germline V gene are MGHRA and YSYEKL.

The rearrangement uses TRBV29-1 and TRBJ1-3, with TRBD1 identical over 9 bases. Germline values: CDR1 SQVTM, CDR2 ANQGSEA. This CDR3 contains 13 residues. Trimming cost V 6 bases and J 3 bases; bases outside gene matches: 3. The CDR3 sequence is CSVGQGLGNTIYF. The CDR3 coding sequence is TGCAGCGTAGGACAGGGGCTTGGAAACACCATATATTTT.

J is TRBJ2-7 and V is TRBV5-1; TRBD1 might be the D (6 bases). Germline V gene data show CDR1 as SGHRS and CDR2 as YFSETQ. The V and J ends lost 0 bases and 3 bases respectively, with 19 bases between them. The CDR3 extends over 17 amino acids. In DNA form, the CDR3 reads TGCGCCAGCAGCTTGGTTACCGGACAGCTCCTATACTACGAGCAGTACTTC. The encoded protein is CASSLVTGQLLYYEQYF.

The gene calls are TRBV4-2 and TRBJ2-1; D is possibly TRBD1 (5 bases). Between the trimmed V and J ends, which lost 1 base and 3 bases, there was a span of 10 bases. Germline loops: CDR1 LGHNA, CDR2 YNFKEQ. The CDR3 has 15 amino acids. The CDR3 DNA is TGTGCCAGCAGCCAAGGGGTACAGGACTACAATGAGCAGTTCTTC. It codes for CASSQGVQDYNEQFF.

The rearrangement joins TRBV5-1 to TRBJ1-6; maybe TRBD1 (6 bases). Germline V gene sequence: CDR1 SGHRS, CDR2 YFSETQ. This CDR3 spans 15 amino acids. The V gene lost 2 bases and the J gene lost 9 bases, with 15 bases spanning the gap. The CDR3 DNA is TGCGCCAGCAGCTTTGAGGACAGTGGATTTTCACCCCTCCACTTT. The encoded protein is CASSFEDSGFSPLHF.

The V gene is TRBV25-1, the J gene TRBJ1-2; TRBD1 might be the D (6 bases). V shed 4 bases and J shed 4 bases, with 13 bases lying between them. Germline-derived CDR1 and CDR2 are MGHDK and SYGVNS. This CDR3 region has 14 residues. CDR3: CASSGRRGRYGYTF. The CDR3, as DNA: TGTGCCAGCAGTGGGCGCAGGGGACGCTATGGCTACACCTTC.

The chain combines TRBV2 with TRBJ2-5; TRBD1 is a possible D gene (5 bases). Germline CDR1 is SNHLY and CDR2 is FYNNEI. The CDR3 is made up of 15 amino acids. Between the trimmed V and J ends, which lost 8 bases and 0 bases, there was a span of 16 bases. The CDR3 sequence: CASLLGAGYQETQYF. The DNA of the CDR3 is TGTGCCAGCCTTTTAGGGGCAGGTTACCAAGAGACCCAGTACTTC.

This clone was counted once. The chain links TRBV9 to TRBJ2-3; D not certain. In germline, CDR1 is SGDLS, CDR2 YYNGEE. The CDR3 is 13 amino acids. Between the trimmed V and J ends, which lost 0 bases and 8 bases, there was a span of 10 bases. CDR3: CASSVALVSTQYF. The CDR3 DNA reads TGTGCCAGCAGCGTAGCGTTAGTGAGTACGCAGTATTTT.

This clone was seen a few times. The chain joins TRBV19 to TRBJ1-5; tentatively, D is TRBD1 (6 bases). This CDR3 contains 17 residues. Trimming pared 1 base from V and 0 bases from J, leaving 13 bases between. CDR1 is LNHDA, CDR2 SQIVND, per germline (reference sequence). In DNA form, the CDR3 reads TGTGCCAGTAGTATAGTAGGTACAGGGAATAGCAATCAGCCCCAGCATTTT. Encoded protein: CASSIVGTGNSNQPQHF.

The gene calls are TRBV7-8 and TRBJ1-1; the D is unclear. Trimming took off 2 bases at V and 3 bases at J, with 10 bases between the two ends. The V gene's germline CDR1 is SGHVS and CDR2 FQNEAQ. The length of the CDR3 is 14 residues. CDR3: CASSLNPGDTEAFF. The CDR3 coding sequence is TGTGCCAGCAGCTTAAATCCCGGGGACACTGAAGCTTTCTTT.

The chain is built from TRBV15 and TRBJ1-3, with D maybe TRBD1 (5 bases). CDR3 size: 18 residues. The V end was cut by 0 bases, the J end by 4 bases, with 19 bases between. CDR1 LNHNV and CDR2 YYDKDF come from the germline V gene (reference sequence). The CDR3: CATSRDLWQGTIGNTIYF. The CDR3 DNA is TGTGCCACCAGCAGAGATCTTTGGCAGGGCACAATCGGAAACACCATATATTTT.

The genes are TRBV9 and TRBJ2-1, with D possibly TRBD1 on 6 matching bases. The CDR3 consists of 16 residues. CDR1 is SGDLS and CDR2 is YYNGEE in the germline V gene. Between the trimmed V and J ends, which lost 0 bases and 4 bases, there was a span of 14 bases. CDR3 sequence: CASSVEGVNFYNEQFF. DNA of the CDR3: TGTGCCAGCAGCGTAGAGGGGGTAAATTTTTACAATGAGCAGTTCTTC.

V and J are TRBV30 and TRBJ1-5; possible D gene TRBD1, 6 bases. The CDR3 extends over 13 amino acids. From germline, CDR1 is GTSNPN and CDR2 SVGIG (reference sequence). The V and J ends lost 0 bases and 5 bases respectively, with 8 bases between them. CDR3 sequence reads: CAWSVEGDQPQHF. The CDR3 DNA sequence: TGTGCCTGGAGTGTCGAGGGGGATCAGCCCCAGCATTTT.

The chain combines TRBV5-1 with TRBJ1-4, with 9 bases that match TRBD1. Unmatched junction bases numbered 5, after V lost 2 bases and J lost 6 bases. Germline assignment: CDR1 SGHRS and CDR2 YFSETQ. The CDR3 is 15 amino acids. CDR3 residues: CASSLTGGDYEKLFF. The CDR3 bases are TGCGCCAGCAGCTTAACAGGGGGCGACTATGAAAAACTGTTTTTT. The entire variable domain, with the rest obtained from reference TRBV5-1 and TRBJ1-4, is as follows: KAGVTQTPRYLIKTRGQQVTLSCSPISGHRSVSWYQQTPGQGLQFLFEYFSETQRNKGNFPGRFSGRQFSNSRSEMNVSTLELGDSALYLCASSLTGGDYEKLFFGSGTQLSVL.

The sample holds one count of this clone. The chain combines TRBV5-1 with TRBJ2-5; 8 positions match TRBD2. The CDR3 runs 15 residues. Looked up from germline, CDR1 is SGHRS and CDR2 is YFSETQ. V trimming: 5 bases; J trimming: 2 bases; junction bases outside the gene matches: 8. CDR3 sequence (DNA): TGCGCCAGCAGTCAAGCGGGAGAAAGGCAAGAGACCCAGTACTTC. Protein product: CASSQAGERQETQYF.

The chain employs TRBV2 and TRBJ1-2, with 11 bases matching TRBD1. The CDR3 totals 15 residues. V lost 4 bases, J lost 4 bases, and 5 bases stayed unmatched. CDR1 SNHLY and CDR2 FYNNEI come from the germline V gene. DNA of the CDR3: TGTGCCAGCAGTGTTGGACAGGGGGCGACCTATGGCTACACCTTC. Its translation: CASSVGQGATYGYTF.

This clone showed up just a few times. The V call is TRBV19, the J call TRBJ1-2; D is unresolved. V was cut by 6 bases and J by 5 bases, with 13 bases left in between. CDR1 and CDR2 from the germline V gene are LNHDA and SQIVND (reference sequence). The CDR3 has 13 amino acids. Here the CDR3 DNA reads TGTGCCAGTAGAGCGGGGTTCGGATATGGCTACACCTTC. Its protein product is CASRAGFGYGYTF.

The CDR3 coding sequence is TGTGCCAGCATGTCGACTCGTGGCTACACCTTC. Translating gives CASMSTRGYTF. The chain employs TRBV12-3 or TRBV12-4 and TRBJ1-2; D is uncertain. The CDR3 runs to 11 residues. The germline V and J ends were trimmed by 7 bases and 7 bases, with 10 bases remaining between them.

V is TRBV6-2 or TRBV6-3 and J is TRBJ2-3; possible D gene TRBD2, 7 bases. The CDR3 totals 14 residues. V lost 1 base and J 4 bases, leaving 9 bases between the germline ends. Germline-derived CDR1 and CDR2 are MNHEY and SVGEGT. This CDR3 is CASSYWGGSDTQYF. CDR3 sequence (DNA): TGTGCCAGCAGTTACTGGGGGGGCTCAGATACGCAGTATTTT.

The rearrangement joins TRBV7-2 to TRBJ1-5; a possible D gene is TRBD1 (5 bases). Looked up from germline, CDR1 is SGHTA and CDR2 is FQGNSA. CDR3 length equals 15 residues. The V and J ends lost 1 base and 2 bases respectively, with 9 bases between them. CDR3 residues: CASSLEGNGNQPQHF. In nucleotides, the CDR3 is TGTGCCAGCAGCTTAGAGGGGAACGGCAATCAGCCCCAGCATTTT. Based on the CDR3 plus reference TRBV7-2 and TRBJ1-5, the full variable domain is GAGVSQSPSNKVTEKGKDVELRCDPISGHTALYWYRQSLGQGLEFLIYFQGNSAPDKSGLPSDRFSAERTGGSVSTLTIQRTQQEDSAVYLCASSLEGNGNQPQHFGDGTRLSIL.

The chain combines TRBV9 with TRBJ1-4; 10 nucleotides align to TRBD1. Losses at the gene ends were 3 bases for V and 7 bases for J; bases not matched to a gene: 6. Germline lookup yields CDR1 SGDLS and CDR2 YYNGEE. The CDR3 length is 15 residues. CDR3 sequence: CASSGMDRGFEKLFF. As DNA, the CDR3 is TGTGCCAGCAGCGGAATGGACAGGGGGTTTGAAAAACTGTTTTTT.

The rearrangement uses TRBV7-2 and TRBJ2-7; possibly TRBD1 for D (5 bases). Germline V gene data show CDR1 as SGHTA and CDR2 as FQGNSA. This CDR3 region has 17 residues. Trimming stripped 1 base from V and 2 bases from J, with 18 bases between. This CDR3 reads CASSLDRFGSRPYEQYF. Written as DNA, the CDR3 is TGTGCCAGCAGCTTAGACAGGTTCGGATCTCGCCCCTACGAGCAGTACTTC.

The J gene is TRBJ1-5, the V gene TRBV7-2, with D maybe TRBD1 (5 bases). Germline values: CDR1 SGHTA, CDR2 FQGNSA. Trimming cost V 6 bases and J 3 bases, with 18 bases left between them. This CDR3 is 16 amino acids long. The DNA of the CDR3 is TGTGCCAGCAGTTCTATGGAAAGGGGTTCCAATCAGCCCCAGCATTTT. Amino acid sequence: CASSSMERGSNQPQHF.

The rearrangement uses TRBV5-1 and TRBJ2-7; TRBD2 is a possible D gene (7 bases). Trimming removed 3 bases from V and 2 bases from J, with 18 bases in between. The CDR3 has 16 amino acids. Germline-derived CDR1 and CDR2 are SGHRS and YFSETQ. CDR3 sequence: CASSSGPGGLTYEQYF. The CDR3 region has the DNA TGCGCCAGCAGCTCGGGGCCCGGGGGGCTTACCTACGAGCAGTACTTC.

This chain uses TRBV6-5 with TRBJ2-7; D may be TRBD1 (6 bases). The germline CDR1 and CDR2 sequences are MNHEY and SVGAGI. The V and J ends lost 4 bases and 4 bases respectively, with 20 bases between them. The CDR3 consists of 16 residues. The CDR3 DNA follows: TGTGCCAGCAGTTGGCTTGACAGGCGCCAGCTATACGAGCAGTACTTC. Its translation: CASSWLDRRQLYEQYF.

J is TRBJ2-5 and V is TRBV7-2; no firm D call. There are 15 residues in the CDR3. Germline CDR1 SGHTA, CDR2 FQGNSA. The germline V and J ends were trimmed by 4 bases and 4 bases, with 16 bases remaining between them. CDR3 sequence reads: CASSSSVLRRETQYF. The CDR3 coding sequence is TGTGCCAGCAGCTCCTCCGTTTTGAGGCGAGAGACCCAGTACTTC.

V is TRBV6-5 and J is TRBJ1-1; TRBD1 agrees at 7 bases. V lost 5 bases to trimming and J lost 8 bases; unmatched junction nucleotides: 8. This CDR3 comprises 13 residues. Germline V CDR1 and CDR2: MNHEY, SVGAGI. CDR3 coding DNA: TGTGCCAGCAGTCTTCGACAGGGTTGGGAAGCTTTCTTT. Translated, it gives CASSLRQGWEAFF.